This TCR beta chain came from a study of blood T cells in healthy people across ages. Findings and limits, study-wide: The recorded TCR beta diversity per million T cells decreased in a roughly linear manner with age.

The use of a sample-barcoded 5' primer and a J-beta primer mix characterized a second PCR of about 7 to 12 cycles. TCRdb reprocessed the 5' RACE reads with MiXCR, giving one entry per CDR3 protein. The table includes 800,000 or so distinct CDR3 sequences, under 80% detected once. Germline loops: CDR1 SGHTA, CDR2 FQGNSA. There are 14 residues in the CDR3. Trimming cost V 5 bases and J 8 bases; bases outside gene matches: 10. A remark on this clonotype: Its antigen is currently unknown.

The source is a man aged 25-45 years in good health. V usage is TRBV7-2 and J usage is TRBJ1-2, with 8 bases aligning to TRBD1. Sequencing was carried out using blood. In nucleotides, the CDR3 is TGTGCCAGCAGCCTGGTTCGGACAGGGAGAGGCTACACCTTC. Translating gives CASSLVRTGRGYTF.